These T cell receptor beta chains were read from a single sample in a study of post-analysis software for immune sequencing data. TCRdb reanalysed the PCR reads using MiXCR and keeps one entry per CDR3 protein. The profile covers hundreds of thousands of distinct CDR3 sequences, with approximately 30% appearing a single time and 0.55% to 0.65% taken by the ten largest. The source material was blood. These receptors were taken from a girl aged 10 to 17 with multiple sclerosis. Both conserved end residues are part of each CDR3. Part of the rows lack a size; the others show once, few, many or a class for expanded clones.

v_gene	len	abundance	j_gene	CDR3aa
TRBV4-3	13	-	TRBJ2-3	CASSQTYGDTQYF
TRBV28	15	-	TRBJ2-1	CATGGFGQGENEQFF
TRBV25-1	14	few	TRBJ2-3	CASSTGSSTDTQYF
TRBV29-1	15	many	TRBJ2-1	CSVKFSGVPYNEQFF
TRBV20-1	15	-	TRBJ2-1	CSASVLGTVLGEQFF
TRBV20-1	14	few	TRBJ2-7	CSARDYEGGYEQYF
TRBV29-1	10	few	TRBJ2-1	CSGQNNEQFF
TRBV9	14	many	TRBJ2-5	CASSPRGRQETQYF
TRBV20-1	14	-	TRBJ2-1	CSARAGASRNEQFF
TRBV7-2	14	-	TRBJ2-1	CASSLGAGENEQFF
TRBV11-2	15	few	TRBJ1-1	CASSEGAIMNTEAFF
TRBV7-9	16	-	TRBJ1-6	CASSSLDGGRSSPLHF
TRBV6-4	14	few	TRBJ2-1	CASSVLAGGREQFF
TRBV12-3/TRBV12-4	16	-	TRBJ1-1	CASSLGGLEMNTEAFF
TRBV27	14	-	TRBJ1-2	CASRGAGTRSSYTF
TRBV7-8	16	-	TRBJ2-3	CASSRGQTFSTDTQYF
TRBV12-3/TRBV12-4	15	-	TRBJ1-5	CASIGPGQGTQLQHF
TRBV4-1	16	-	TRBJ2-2	CASSQPTGHNTGELFF
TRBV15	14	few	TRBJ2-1	CATSREGVGNEQFF
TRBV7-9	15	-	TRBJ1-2	CASSSRASRGDGYTF
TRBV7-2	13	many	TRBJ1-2	CASSLGQGRGYTF
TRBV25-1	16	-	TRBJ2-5	CASSESGGGRLETQYF
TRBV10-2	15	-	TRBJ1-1	CASSSPTVRGTGAFF
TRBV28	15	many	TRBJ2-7	CASSSPAGGPYEQYF
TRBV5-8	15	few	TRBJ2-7	CASSLGAGDEGVRYF
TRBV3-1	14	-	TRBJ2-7	CASSQEGYSNGQYF
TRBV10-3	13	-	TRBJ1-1	CAISELKNTEAFF
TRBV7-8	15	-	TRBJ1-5	CASSLAGRGNQPQHF
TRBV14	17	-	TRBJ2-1	CASSQPRSLSSYNERFF
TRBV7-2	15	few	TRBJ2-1	CASSLDRGLYNEQFF
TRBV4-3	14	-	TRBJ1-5	CASSQDHLNQPQHF
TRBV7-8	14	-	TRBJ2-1	CASRFLAGGNEQFF
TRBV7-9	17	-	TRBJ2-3	CASSSRGGLSPPDTQYF
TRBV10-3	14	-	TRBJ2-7	CAIAVRGQSYEQYF
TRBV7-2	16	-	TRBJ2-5	CASSLALGGKRVTQYF
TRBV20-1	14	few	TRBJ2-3	CSALLGTGADTQYF
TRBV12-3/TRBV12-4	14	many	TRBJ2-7	CASSPSGRTDEQYF
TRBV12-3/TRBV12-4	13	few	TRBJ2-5	CASRGTGGETQYF
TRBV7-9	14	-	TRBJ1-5	CASSRGQGLQPQHF
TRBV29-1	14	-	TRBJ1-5	CSVELSDSRRTQHF
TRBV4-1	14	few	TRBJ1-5	CASSHGLANQPQHF
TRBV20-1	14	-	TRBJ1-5	CSAREAGRNQPQHF
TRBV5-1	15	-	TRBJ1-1	CASSTLGGGETEAFF
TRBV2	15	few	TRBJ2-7	CASTLLTSGTYEQYF
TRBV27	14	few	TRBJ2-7	CASRPTGRRDEQYF
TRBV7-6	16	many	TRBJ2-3	CASSLGGGSSTDTQYF
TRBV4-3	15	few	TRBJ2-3	CASSQDPLISDTQYF
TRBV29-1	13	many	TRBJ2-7	CSVVLTPAGEQYF